This TCR beta chain is from a study of blood T cells in healthy people across ages. With 1 base removed from V and 2 bases from J, the gap between germline ends came to 9 bases. CDR1 is SGHTA, CDR2 FQGNSA, per germline. The CDR3 has 14 residues. A sample-barcoded 5' primer and a J-beta primer mix were used in a second PCR of about 7 to 12 cycles. Each cDNA molecule was tagged by a template-switch adaptor with 12 random nucleotides. TCRdb reprocessed the 5' RACE reads with MiXCR, giving one entry per CDR3 protein. This sample has fewer than 800,000 distinct CDR3 sequences, with roughly 50% found just once. This clonotype was seen only a few times.

The sequencing sample was made of blood. The chain employs TRBV7-2 and TRBJ2-7, with no clear D. This TCR came from a woman in her sixties or seventies in good health. The CDR3 nucleotides are TGTGCCAGCAGCTTAGACGTCCGGGCCTACGAGCAGTACTTC. As protein: CASSLDVRAYEQYF.